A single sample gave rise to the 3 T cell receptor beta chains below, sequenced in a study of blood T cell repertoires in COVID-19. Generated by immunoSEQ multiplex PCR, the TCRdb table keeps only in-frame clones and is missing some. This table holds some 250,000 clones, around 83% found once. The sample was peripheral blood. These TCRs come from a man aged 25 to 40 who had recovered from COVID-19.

CDR3 loop: CAISGLSGGQTGELFF. CDR3 bases: TGTGCCATCAGTGGACTAAGCGGGGGGCAAACCGGGGAGCTGTTTTTT. J is TRBJ2-2 and V is TRBV10-3, with TRBD2 matching 9 bases. The CDR3 covers 16 residues. The V segment lost 4 bases and the J segment 5 bases; nucleotides outside the gene matches: 8. The germline gives CDR1 ENHRY, CDR2 SYGVKD.

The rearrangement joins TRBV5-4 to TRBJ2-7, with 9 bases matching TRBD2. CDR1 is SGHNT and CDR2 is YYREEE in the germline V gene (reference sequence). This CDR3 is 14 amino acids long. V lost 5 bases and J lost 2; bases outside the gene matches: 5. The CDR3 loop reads CASRPGLATYEQYV. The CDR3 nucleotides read TGTGCCAGCAGGCCGGGACTAGCAACCTACGAGCAGTACGTC.

Written as DNA, the CDR3 is TGTGCCAGCAGCCAAGTGGGGGACAGCTATAATTCACCCCTCCACTTT. It specifies CASSQVGDSYNSPLHF. The V gene is TRBV7-6, the J gene TRBJ1-6; TRBD1 matches at 7 bases. Germline values: CDR1 SGHVS, CDR2 FNYEAQ. The trim removed 5 bases at V and 3 bases at J, leaving 7 bases unmatched. The CDR3 runs to 16 residues.